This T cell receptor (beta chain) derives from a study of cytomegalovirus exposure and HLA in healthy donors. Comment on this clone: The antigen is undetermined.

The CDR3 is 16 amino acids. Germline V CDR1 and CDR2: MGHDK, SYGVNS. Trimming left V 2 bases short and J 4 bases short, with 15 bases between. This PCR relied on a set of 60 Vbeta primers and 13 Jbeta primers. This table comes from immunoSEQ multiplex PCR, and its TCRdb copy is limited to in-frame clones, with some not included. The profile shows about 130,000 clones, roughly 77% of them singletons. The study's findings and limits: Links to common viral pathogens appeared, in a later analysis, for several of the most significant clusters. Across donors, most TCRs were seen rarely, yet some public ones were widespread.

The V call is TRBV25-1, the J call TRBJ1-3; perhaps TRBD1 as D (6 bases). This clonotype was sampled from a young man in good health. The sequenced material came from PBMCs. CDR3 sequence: CASSEDTGRWGNTIYF. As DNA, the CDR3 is TGTGCCAGCAGTGAAGACACAGGGCGCTGGGGAAACACCATATATTTT.